A selection of T cell receptor beta chains follows, all from one sample in a study of blood T cell repertoires in COVID-19. The data were produced by immunoSEQ multiplex PCR, yet TCRdb's version contains in-frame clones alone and is incomplete. This table holds 200,000 to 300,000 clones, 80% to 90% found once. The sequenced sample consisted of PBMCs or T cells enriched from blood (not recorded which). These TCRs come from a woman in her twenties or thirties with acute COVID-19. Each CDR3 is given with its conserved first and last residue. D genes are given only for firm matches. Expanded clones get a size class; other rows say once, few or many, or leave the size out.

V: TRBV11-2
size: NA
J: TRBJ2-1
D: TRBD2
DNA: TGTGCCAGCAGCTTGGGGCGGGGGGCCGGTTCAGGGCAGTTCTTC
CDR3: CASSLGRGAGSGQFF

V: TRBV7-8
size: NA
J: TRBJ1-1
D: TRBD1
DNA: TGTGCCAGCAGCTTATCGGACAGGGCGAATGAAGCTTTCTTT
CDR3: CASSLSDRANEAFF

V: TRBV5-6
size: NA
J: TRBJ2-7
D: NA
DNA: TGTGCCAGCAGCATCCTTCTAGGCGAGCAGTACTTC
CDR3: CASSILLGEQYF

V: TRBV4-2
size: NA
J: TRBJ2-2
D: NA
DNA: TGTGCCAGCAGCCCCGACAGGAGCACCGGGGAGCTGTTTTTT
CDR3: CASSPDRSTGELFF

V: TRBV10-1
size: NA
J: TRBJ2-5
D: NA
DNA: TGCGCCAGCAGTGGTCGGGGAAAAAGCCAAGAGACCCAGTACTTC
CDR3: CASSGRGKSQETQYF

V: TRBV5-1
size: few
J: TRBJ2-7
D: TRBD1
DNA: TGCGCCAGCAGCTCAACACCGGGACAGGATTTACTCTACGAGCAGTACTTC
CDR3: CASSSTPGQDLLYEQYF

V: TRBV5-6
size: NA
J: TRBJ2-1
D: TRBD1
DNA: TGTGCCAGCAGCCAACAGGGACAGACCTACAATGAGCAGTTCTTC
CDR3: CASSQQGQTYNEQFF

V: TRBV2
size: few
J: TRBJ2-1
D: NA
DNA: TGTGCCAGCAGGGTCGAGGGGAGGAACAATGAGCAGTTCTTC
CDR3: CASRVEGRNNEQFF

V: TRBV5-1
size: NA
J: TRBJ1-2
D: NA
DNA: TGCGCCAGCAGCTGGGAGGCATCTAGGGGCTACACCTTC
CDR3: CASSWEASRGYTF

V: TRBV11-2
size: NA
J: TRBJ2-7
D: TRBD1
DNA: TGTGCCAGCAGCTTAAGCCGGCTGGGACAGGGTAGGTTGTACGAGCAGTACTTC
CDR3: CASSLSRLGQGRLYEQYF

V: TRBV6-5
size: NA
J: TRBJ2-7
D: TRBD1
DNA: TGTGCCAGGACAATCCGGGACAGGGGCGACGAGCAGTACTTC
CDR3: CARTIRDRGDEQYF

V: TRBV3-1/TRBV3-2
size: few
J: TRBJ1-1
D: NA
DNA: TGTGCCAGCAGCCAAGGACAGGCTGAAGCTTTCTTT
CDR3: CASSQGQAEAFF

V: TRBV30
size: NA
J: TRBJ2-3
D: NA
DNA: TGTGCCCACCGACAGGACCCCACAGATACGCAGTATTTT
CDR3: CAHRQDPTDTQYF

V: TRBV19
size: NA
J: TRBJ2-1
D: TRBD2
DNA: TGTGCCAGTAGTGTTAGCGGGGGCGCCTACAATGAGCAGTTCTTC
CDR3: CASSVSGGAYNEQFF

V: TRBV4-3
size: NA
J: TRBJ1-2
D: TRBD1
DNA: TGCGCCAGCAGCCAAGAGTCTAACAGGGGTTTCGGCTACACCTTC
CDR3: CASSQESNRGFGYTF

V: TRBV4-1
size: NA
J: TRBJ1-1
D: TRBD1
DNA: TGCGCCAGCAGCCCCGAGGTAGGGGGCCCTGAAGCTTTCTTT
CDR3: CASSPEVGGPEAFF

V: TRBV9
size: NA
J: TRBJ1-1
D: NA
DNA: TGTGCCAGCAGCTCGTCTACCCCATCCACTGAAGCTTTCTTT
CDR3: CASSSSTPSTEAFF

V: TRBV9
size: NA
J: TRBJ2-2
D: TRBD1
DNA: TGTGCCAGCAGCGTAGATTCGGGACAGGACTTGACCGGGGAGCTGTTTTTT
CDR3: CASSVDSGQDLTGELFF

V: TRBV27
size: NA
J: TRBJ1-1
D: NA
DNA: TGTGCCAGCAGTTCCCCAGGGTTGACGAACACTGAAGCTTTCTTT
CDR3: CASSSPGLTNTEAFF

V: TRBV4-3
size: once
J: TRBJ1-5
D: TRBD1
DNA: TGCGCCAGCAGCCAAGAGAGGACAGGGAGCTTCGGTCAGCCCCAGCATTTT
CDR3: CASSQERTGSFGQPQHF

V: TRBV21-1
size: NA
J: TRBJ2-7
D: NA
DNA: TGTGCCAGCAGCAAACGACCGGTGGGACAGGGGGTTGAGGAGCAGTACTTC
CDR3: CASSKRPVGQGVEEQYF

V: TRBV27
size: once
J: TRBJ2-7
D: TRBD2
DNA: TGTGCCAGCAGTTTTGGTAGCGGGGGAAACGAGCAGTACTTC
CDR3: CASSFGSGGNEQYF

V: TRBV19
size: NA
J: TRBJ1-6
D: TRBD1
DNA: TGTGCCAGTACTGACAGGGAGGATTCACCCCTCCACTTT
CDR3: CASTDREDSPLHF

V: TRBV18
size: NA
J: TRBJ2-7
D: TRBD2
DNA: TGTGCCAGCTCACCTACCCTTATCTGGGGGGGCGAGCAGTACTTC
CDR3: CASSPTLIWGGEQYF

V: TRBV6-1
size: once
J: TRBJ1-2
D: NA
DNA: TGTGCCAGCAGTGAAGCGCTGGGGAGCGGGAACTATGGCTACACCTTC
CDR3: CASSEALGSGNYGYTF

V: TRBV6-4
size: NA
J: TRBJ1-6
D: NA
DNA: TGTGCCAGCAGTGCCCGGAGGGAAAATTCACCCCTCCACTTT
CDR3: CASSARRENSPLHF

V: TRBV6-5
size: once
J: TRBJ1-1
D: NA
DNA: TGTGCCAGCAGTTATAGATCAGAAGCTTTCTTT
CDR3: CASSYRSEAFF

V: TRBV14
size: few
J: TRBJ2-7
D: NA
DNA: TGTGCCAGCAGCCGACCAGGGGGGAGACCCTACGAGCAGTACTTC
CDR3: CASSRPGGRPYEQYF

V: TRBV14
size: NA
J: TRBJ1-6
D: NA
DNA: TGTGCCAGCAGCTTAACAGGGTTTGCTTCTTCACCCCTCCACTTT
CDR3: CASSLTGFASSPLHF

V: TRBV27
size: NA
J: TRBJ1-2
D: TRBD1
DNA: TGTGCCAGCAGTAGGACAGGTTCCTTGGGTGACTATGGCTACACCTTC
CDR3: CASSRTGSLGDYGYTF

V: TRBV3-1/TRBV3-2
size: NA
J: TRBJ2-1
D: NA
DNA: TGTGCCAGCAGCCAAGAGGGGGCTACAGGGATCTACAATGAGCAGTTCTTC
CDR3: CASSQEGATGIYNEQFF

V: TRBV28
size: NA
J: TRBJ2-3
D: NA
DNA: TGTGCCTGGGGGACTAGCACAGATACGCAGTATTTT
CDR3: CAWGTSTDTQYF

V: TRBV29-1
size: NA
J: TRBJ1-1
D: NA
DNA: TGCAGCTCTGACGGGTTAGGGGACACTGAAGCTTTCTTT
CDR3: CSSDGLGDTEAFF

V: TRBV29-1
size: NA
J: TRBJ2-7
D: NA
DNA: TGCAGCGTTGAAGCCCGGGGCGAGCAGTACTTC
CDR3: CSVEARGEQYF

V: TRBV4-3
size: NA
J: TRBJ2-3
D: TRBD1
DNA: TGCGCCAGCAGCCGAGAGACAGGGGGCAGCTTCGATACGCAGTATTTT
CDR3: CASSRETGGSFDTQYF

V: TRBV19
size: once
J: TRBJ1-5
D: NA
DNA: TGTGCCAGTAGCGAGTCGTTTAATCAGCCCCAGCATTTT
CDR3: CASSESFNQPQHF

V: TRBV7-2
size: NA
J: TRBJ2-5
D: TRBD2
DNA: TGTGCCAGCAGCTTAGATGCGGGGGGCACGGGTGAGACCCAGTACTTC
CDR3: CASSLDAGGTGETQYF